This entry describes one TCR beta chain. Investigators took about 9.2 milliliters of peripheral blood from every donor. This entry comes from a study of blood T cells in healthy people across ages. The V end lost 5 bases, the J end lost 2 bases, and 16 bases lay between the germline ends. Germline V gives CDR1 DFQATT, CDR2 SNEGSKA (reference sequence). The CDR3 runs to 15 residues. A second PCR, run for about 7 to 11 cycles, used a sample-barcoded 5' primer plus a J-beta primer mix. One entry per CDR3 protein, called by TCRdb with MiXCR from the 5' RACE reads. The sample consists of 1.5 million or so distinct CDR3 sequences, around 39% of them appearing once.

The J gene is TRBJ1-5, the V gene TRBV20-1; D remains unclear. The source is a woman aged 18-29 years in good health. Material for sequencing was blood. The CDR3 nucleotides read TGCAGTGCTCCTCGAGCGGGCGGTGGCAATCAGCCCCAGCATTTT. Translation gives CSAPRAGGGNQPQHF.